Ten or more counts support the clone carrying this TCR beta chain. TCRdb fed the RT-PCR reads into MiXCR, producing one record per CDR3 protein. The sample lists hundreds of thousands of distinct CDR3 sequences; approximately 14% were seen once. The germline gives CDR1 SGHTA, CDR2 FQGNSA. This CDR3 has 14 residues. V was trimmed by 4 bases and J by 4 bases, leaving 12 bases between them. The chain recombines TRBV7-2 with TRBJ2-3; D might be TRBD1 (6 bases). This TCR was recovered from a female donor in good health, serving as a healthy control. Sequences were obtained from memory CD4+ T cells from blood. As DNA, the CDR3 is TGTGCCAGCAGCTCTAGACAGGTCGCAGATACGCAGTATTTT. Translated, it gives CASSSRQVADTQYF.